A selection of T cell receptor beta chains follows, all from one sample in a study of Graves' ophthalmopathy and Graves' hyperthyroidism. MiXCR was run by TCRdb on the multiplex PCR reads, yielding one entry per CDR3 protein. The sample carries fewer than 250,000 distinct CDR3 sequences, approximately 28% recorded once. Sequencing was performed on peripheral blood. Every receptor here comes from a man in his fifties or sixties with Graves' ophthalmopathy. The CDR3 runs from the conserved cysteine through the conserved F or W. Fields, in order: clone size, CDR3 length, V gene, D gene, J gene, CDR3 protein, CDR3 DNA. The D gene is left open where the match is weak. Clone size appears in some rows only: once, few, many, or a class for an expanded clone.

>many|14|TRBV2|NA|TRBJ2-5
CASSEVVGQETQYF
TGTGCCAGCAGTGAAGTTGTTGGCCAAGAGACCCAGTACTTC
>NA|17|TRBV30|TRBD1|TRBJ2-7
CAWSDITHRGRAYEQYF
TGTGCCTGGAGTGACATCACCCACAGGGGTAGGGCCTACGAGCAGTACTTC
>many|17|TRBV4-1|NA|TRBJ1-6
CASSQAPQGSYNSPLHF
TGCGCCAGCAGCCAAGCACCACAGGGATCCTATAATTCACCCCTCCACTTT
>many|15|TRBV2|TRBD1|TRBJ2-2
CASSATGPDTGELFF
TGTGCCAGCAGTGCGACAGGGCCCGACACCGGGGAGCTGTTTTTT
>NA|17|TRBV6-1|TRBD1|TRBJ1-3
CASTEGRTGRSGNTIYF
TGTGCCAGCACTGAAGGTCGGACAGGCCGCTCTGGAAACACCATATATTTT
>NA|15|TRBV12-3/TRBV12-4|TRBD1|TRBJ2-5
CASSNRQGRQETQYF
TGTGCCAGCAGTAATAGACAGGGCAGGCAAGAGACCCAGTACTTC
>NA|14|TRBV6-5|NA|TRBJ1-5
CASSYGQGRQPQHF
TGTGCCAGCAGTTACGGTCAGGGGAGACAGCCCCAGCATTTT
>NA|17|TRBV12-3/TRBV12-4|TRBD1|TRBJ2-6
CASSPDRAPSGANVLTF
TGTGCCAGCAGTCCCGACAGGGCACCTTCTGGGGCCAACGTCCTGACTTTC
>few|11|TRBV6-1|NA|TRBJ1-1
CASSEYDRAFF
TGTGCCAGCAGTGAATATGACCGGGCTTTCTTT
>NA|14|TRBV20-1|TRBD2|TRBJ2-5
CSARDGREGETQYF
TGCAGTGCTAGAGATGGCAGGGAGGGGGAGACCCAGTACTTC
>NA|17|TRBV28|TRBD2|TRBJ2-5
CASSLPGLAGAGETQYF
TGTGCCAGCAGTCTCCCGGGACTAGCGGGGGCAGGGGAGACCCAGTACTTC
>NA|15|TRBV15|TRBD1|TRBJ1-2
CATSGAGDRGSGYTF
TGTGCCACCTCCGGGGCCGGGGACAGGGGTAGCGGCTACACCTTC
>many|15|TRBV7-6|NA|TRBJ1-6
CASTKTAGLNSPLHF
TGTGCCAGCACCAAGACAGCGGGGCTGAATTCACCCCTCCACTTT
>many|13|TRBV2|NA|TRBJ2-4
CASTEEMGNIQYF
TGTGCCAGCACCGAAGAAATGGGAAACATTCAGTACTTC
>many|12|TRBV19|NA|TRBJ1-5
CASRDPDQPQHF
TGTGCCAGTAGAGATCCGGATCAGCCCCAGCATTTT
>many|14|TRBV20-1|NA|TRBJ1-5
CSARSGDSNQPQHF
TGCAGTGCTAGGTCCGGGGATAGCAATCAGCCCCAGCATTTT
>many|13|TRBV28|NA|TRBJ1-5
CASSLVANQPQHF
TGTGCCAGCAGTTTAGTCGCTAATCAGCCCCAGCATTTT
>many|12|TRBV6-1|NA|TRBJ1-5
CASSGLGQPQHF
TGTGCCAGCAGTGGTTTGGGGCAGCCCCAGCATTTT
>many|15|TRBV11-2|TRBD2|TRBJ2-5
CASSRTGLAQETQYF
TGTGCCAGCAGCCGGACGGGACTAGCCCAAGAGACCCAGTACTTC
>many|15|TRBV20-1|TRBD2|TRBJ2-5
CSARLRRTSQETQYF
TGCAGTGCTAGATTACGCCGGACTAGCCAAGAGACCCAGTACTTC
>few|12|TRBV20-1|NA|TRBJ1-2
CSARDGGRGYTF
TGCAGTGCTAGAGATGGGGGGCGCGGCTACACCTTC
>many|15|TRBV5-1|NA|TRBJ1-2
CASSLEAGTNYGYTF
TGCGCCAGCAGCTTGGAAGCAGGAACCAACTATGGCTACACCTTC
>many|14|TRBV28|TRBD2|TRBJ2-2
CASRHTSGTGELFF
TGTGCCAGCAGACACACTAGCGGTACCGGGGAGCTGTTTTTT
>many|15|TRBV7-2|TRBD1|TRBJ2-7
CASSLRGQGAEEQYF
TGTGCCAGCAGCTTAAGGGGACAGGGGGCGGAGGAGCAGTACTTC
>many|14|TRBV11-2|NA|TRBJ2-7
CASSPDRAINEQYF
TGTGCCAGCAGCCCAGACCGAGCGATTAACGAGCAGTACTTC
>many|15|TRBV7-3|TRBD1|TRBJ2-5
CASSPGTGGEETQYF
TGTGCCAGCAGCCCGGGGACAGGGGGTGAGGAGACCCAGTACTTC
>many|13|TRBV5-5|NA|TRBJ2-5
CASSSDAQETQYF
TGTGCCAGCAGCTCCGACGCACAAGAGACCCAGTACTTC
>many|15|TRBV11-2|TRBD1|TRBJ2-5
CASSTTDGTEETQYF
TGTGCCAGCAGCACCACCGACGGGACAGAAGAGACCCAGTACTTC
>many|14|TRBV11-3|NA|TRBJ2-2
CASSVHPFSGELFF
TGTGCCAGCAGCGTACATCCCTTCTCCGGGGAGCTGTTTTTT
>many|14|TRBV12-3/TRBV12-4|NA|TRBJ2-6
CASGTAVGANVLTF
TGTGCCAGCGGGACTGCGGTCGGGGCCAACGTCCTGACTTTC
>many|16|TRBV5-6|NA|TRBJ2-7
CASSYTGAGVPYEQYF
TGTGCCAGCAGCTACACGGGGGCAGGGGTCCCCTACGAGCAGTACTTC
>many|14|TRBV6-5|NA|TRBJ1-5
CASSLGNSNQPQHF
TGTGCCAGCAGTTTAGGTAATAGCAATCAGCCCCAGCATTTT
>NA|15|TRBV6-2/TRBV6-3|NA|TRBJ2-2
CASSSKTGNTGELFF
TGTGCCAGCAGTTCTAAGACGGGGAACACCGGGGAGCTGTTTTTT
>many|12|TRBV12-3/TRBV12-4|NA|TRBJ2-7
CASSIAGLEQYF
TGTGCCAGCAGTATCGCAGGGCTCGAGCAGTACTTC
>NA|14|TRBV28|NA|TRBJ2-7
CASSKPRGSYEQYF
TGTGCCAGCAGTAAGCCCCGGGGATCCTACGAGCAGTACTTC
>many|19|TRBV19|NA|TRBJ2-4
CASSIDGSLEGIAKNIQYF
TGTGCCAGTAGTATAGATGGTTCCCTGGAGGGTATAGCCAAAAACATTCAGTACTTC
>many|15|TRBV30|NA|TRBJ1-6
CAWSVWEPSNSPLHF
TGTGCCTGGAGTGTATGGGAGCCCTCGAATTCACCCCTCCACTTT
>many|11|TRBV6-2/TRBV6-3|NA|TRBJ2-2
CASTNTGELFF
TGTGCCAGCACGAACACCGGGGAGCTGTTTTTT
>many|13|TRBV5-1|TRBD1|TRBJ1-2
CASSLTGDGGYTF
TGCGCCAGCAGCTTGACAGGGGATGGAGGCTACACCTTC
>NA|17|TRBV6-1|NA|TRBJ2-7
CASSEAAVHFAPYEQYF
TGTGCCAGCAGTGAAGCGGCGGTTCATTTCGCCCCCTACGAGCAGTACTTC
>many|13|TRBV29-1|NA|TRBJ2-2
CSVRDGLSGELFF
TGCAGCGTTCGGGACGGCCTATCCGGGGAGCTGTTTTTT
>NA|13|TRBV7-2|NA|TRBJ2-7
CASSVGISYEQYF
TGTGCCAGCAGCGTAGGGATCTCCTACGAGCAGTACTTC
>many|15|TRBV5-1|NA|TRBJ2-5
CASSFPTPPGETQYF
TGCGCCAGCAGCTTCCCGACTCCGCCGGGGGAGACCCAGTACTTC
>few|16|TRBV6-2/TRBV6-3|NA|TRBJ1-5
CASSHLSEGSNQPQHF
TGTGCCAGCAGCCACCTCTCGGAGGGTAGCAATCAGCCCCAGCATTTT
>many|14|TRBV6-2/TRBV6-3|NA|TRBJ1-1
CASSYSLMNTEAFF
TGTGCCAGCAGCTATAGCCTGATGAACACTGAAGCTTTCTTT